This T cell receptor (beta chain) originates from a study of CD8+ T cells in alopecia areata. Study observations and caveats: Just one nonresponder means the tie between baseline CD8+ expansion and response stays uncertain. Tofacitinib produced a significant decrease in scalp clonality and in expanded CD8+ clones among the top 100. Higher clonality and more expanded CD8+ clones appeared in lesional than normal scalp.

Trimming stripped 2 bases from V and 1 base from J, with 11 bases between. CDR1 is ENHRY and CDR2 is SYGVKD in the germline V gene. This CDR3 region has 15 residues. Notes on this clone: Antigen specificity is unknown.

Once RNA had been extracted, it was reverse transcribed into cDNA to act as the sequencing template. TCRdb's table, derived via immunoSEQ multiplex PCR, lists solely in-frame clones and lacks some. The repertoire holds 250,000 to 300,000 clones, with roughly 60% as singletons. As to treatment: oral pan-JAK inhibitor, 5-10 mg twice daily. The rearrangement joins TRBV10-3 to TRBJ1-1; D ambiguous. This TCR came from a human donor with alopecia areata. Sequences were derived from CD4+ T cells sorted from blood, sampled at week 24, from a patient treated with tofacitinib. The CDR3 coding sequence is TGTGCCATCAGTGAGGGCAGGCCCTCGAACACTGAAGCTTTCTTT. This translates into CAISEGRPSNTEAFF.